The 20 T cell receptor beta chains below come from one sample, sequenced in a study of T cell responses to AZD1222 COVID-19 vaccine. TCRdb's table, derived via immunoSEQ multiplex PCR, lists solely in-frame clones and lacks some. The sample records 150,000 to 200,000 clones, more than 80% being singletons. Sequences were derived from peripheral blood, sampled 28 days after the second dose of the MenACWY control vaccine. The receptors stem from an adult who received the MenACWY meningococcal vaccine as a control.

The J gene is TRBJ1-2, the V gene TRBV12-3 or TRBV12-4; D ambiguous. The length of the CDR3 is 12 residues. The V end was cut by 7 bases, the J end by 4 bases, with 10 bases between. Here the CDR3 DNA reads TGTGCCAGCAATCTGGCCCCCTATGGCTACACCTTC. It yields the protein CASNLAPYGYTF.

J is TRBJ2-3 and V is TRBV19; possible D gene TRBD1, 5 bases. The CDR3 has 12 residues. With 5 bases removed from V and 4 bases from J, the gap between germline ends came to 7 bases. Germline lookup yields CDR1 LNHDA and CDR2 SQIVND (reference sequence). The CDR3 DNA sequence: TGTGCCAGTAGTGCGACAGCAGATACGCAGTATTTT. It specifies CASSATADTQYF.

The gene calls are TRBV7-2 and TRBJ1-3, with D uncertain. Germline lookup yields CDR1 SGHTA and CDR2 FQGNSA. Trimming removed 2 bases from V and 10 bases from J, with 15 bases in between. The CDR3 has 14 amino acids. The CDR3 is CASSLTDGPTTIYF. CDR3 DNA sequence: TGTGCCAGCAGCTTAACGGACGGCCCCACGACCATATATTTT.

The chain recombines TRBV30 with TRBJ2-7; 9 positions match TRBD1. Germline CDR1 and CDR2: GTSNPN and SVGIG (reference sequence). V lost 8 bases and J lost 1; bases outside the gene matches: 9. There are 14 residues in the CDR3. The chain's CDR3 is CARDTGTGSYEQYF. The CDR3, as DNA: TGTGCCAGAGACACCGGGACAGGGTCCTACGAGCAGTACTTC.

The V and J genes are TRBV30 and TRBJ1-2; D is uncertain. There are 16 residues in the CDR3. Trimming took 2 bases from V and 4 from J, leaving 20 bases between them. Germline-derived CDR1 and CDR2 are GTSNPN and SVGIG (reference sequence). The DNA for the CDR3 is TGTGCCTGGAGTAAGCACATCGGTGAATCTTTCTATGGCTACACCTTC. Residues: CAWSKHIGESFYGYTF.

CDR3 protein: CSVRDIYEQYF. The CDR3 DNA reads as TGCAGCGTTCGGGACATCTACGAGCAGTACTTC. The rearrangement links TRBV29-1 to TRBJ2-7; D may be TRBD1 (6 bases). Deletions cut 5 bases from V and 3 bases from J, with 8 bases between. This CDR3 has 11 residues. Germline V gene data show CDR1 as SQVTM and CDR2 as ANQGSEA.

The chain uses TRBV11-2 and TRBJ2-5; no definite D call. Trimming removed 5 bases from V and 5 bases from J, with 12 bases in between. Germline CDR1 is SGHAT and CDR2 is FQNNGV. This CDR3 region has 13 residues. CDR3: CASSQNIGETQYF. Here the CDR3 DNA reads TGTGCCAGCAGCCAGAACATCGGGGAGACCCAGTACTTC.

This clone was seen a single time. This chain joins TRBV27 and TRBJ2-1, with D uncertain. The germline V gene has CDR1 MNHEY and CDR2 SMNVEV (reference sequence). Trimming left V 5 bases short and J 4 bases short, with 15 bases between. The CDR3 length is 15 residues. The CDR3 sequence: CASSPGAERYNEQFF. DNA of the CDR3: TGTGCCAGCAGTCCGGGCGCAGAACGTTACAATGAGCAGTTCTTC.

This rearrangement joins TRBV3-1 (or the pseudogene TRBV3-2) to TRBJ2-7, with D unresolved. The germline V gene has CDR1 LGHDT and CDR2 YNNKEL (reference sequence). The CDR3 covers 11 residues. Deletions cut 2 bases from V and 5 bases from J, with 4 bases between. CDR3 amino acids: CASSQSHEQYF. CDR3 nucleotide sequence: TGTGCCAGCAGCCAATCCCACGAGCAGTACTTC.

The J gene is TRBJ2-3, the V gene TRBV7-9, with TRBD1 as a possible D gene (6 bases). Germline V gene lookup returns CDR1 SEHNR and CDR2 FQNEAQ (reference sequence). Trimming pared 6 bases from V and 4 bases from J, leaving 20 bases between. The CDR3 length is 16 residues. This chain's CDR3 is CASSMTVGGDADTQYF. The DNA of the CDR3 is TGTGCCAGCAGTATGACAGTTGGGGGCGATGCAGATACGCAGTATTTT. Combining the CDR3 with reference TRBV7-9 and TRBJ2-3 gives the whole variable domain DTGVSQNPRHKITKRGQNVTFRCDPISEHNRLYWYRQTLGQGPEFLTYFQNEAQLEKSRLLSDRFSAERPKGSFSTLEIQRTEQGDSAMYLCASSMTVGGDADTQYFGPGTRLTVL.

The chain links TRBV24-1 to TRBJ2-3, with TRBD2 matching over 8 bases. This CDR3 region has 17 residues. The germline gives CDR1 KGHDR, CDR2 SFDVKD. V trimming: 3 bases; J trimming: 0 bases; junction bases outside the gene matches: 7. CDR3 amino acids: CATSDLSASGSTDTQYF. The CDR3 DNA sequence: TGTGCCACCAGTGATCTTTCGGCTAGCGGGAGCACAGATACGCAGTATTTT.

A single count supports this clone. This chain joins TRBV19 and TRBJ1-2; D gene ambiguous. V shed 3 bases and J shed 1 base, with 6 bases lying between them. This CDR3 region has 13 residues. Looked up from germline, CDR1 is LNHDA and CDR2 is SQIVND (reference sequence). CDR3 DNA sequence: TGTGCCAGTAGTATCCACCTTAACTATGGCTACACCTTC. Protein product: CASSIHLNYGYTF.

The V gene is TRBV4-3, the J gene TRBJ1-1, with D unresolved. Germline V gene lookup returns CDR1 LGHNA and CDR2 YSLEER. Trimming removed 4 bases at V and 4 bases at J, with 22 bases between. The CDR3 contains 17 residues. CDR3 sequence (DNA): TGCGCCAGCAGCCGGTACTCGGGTGCAGGACGGGCCACTGAAGCTTTCTTT. The encoded protein is CASSRYSGAGRATEAFF.

The gene calls are TRBV19 and TRBJ1-5; 7 bases line up with TRBD1. CDR3 length equals 16 residues. V gave up 4 bases and J gave up 6 bases; unmatched junction bases: 12. CDR1 is LNHDA, CDR2 SQIVND, per germline (reference sequence). The CDR3 spells CASSTEGTVVGQPQHF. CDR3 sequence (DNA): TGTGCCAGTAGTACCGAAGGGACAGTGGTAGGTCAGCCCCAGCATTTT. Combining the CDR3 with reference TRBV19 and TRBJ1-5 gives the whole variable domain DGGITQSPKYLFRKEGQNVTLSCEQNLNHDAMYWYRQDPGQGLRLIYYSQIVNDFQKGDIAEGYSVSREKKESFPLTVTSAQKNPTAFYLCASSTEGTVVGQPQHFGDGTRLSIL.

The rearrangement joins TRBV7-2 to TRBJ1-3; D gene unclear. CDR3 size: 16 residues. Germline V lookup: CDR1 SGHTA, CDR2 FQGNSA. The germline V and J ends were trimmed by 1 base and 3 bases, with 13 bases remaining between them. DNA for the CDR3: TGTGCCAGCAGCTTAGGGCTGGGGAAGTTTGGAAACACCATATATTTT. It codes for CASSLGLGKFGNTIYF. The full variable domain, in which reference TRBV7-2 and TRBJ1-3 provide the parts outside the CDR3, is GAGVSQSPSNKVTEKGKDVELRCDPISGHTALYWYRQSLGQGLEFLIYFQGNSAPDKSGLPSDRFSAERTGGSVSTLTIQRTQQEDSAVYLCASSLGLGKFGNTIYFGEGSWLTVV.

The chain is built from TRBV12-3 or TRBV12-4 and TRBJ2-7; D uncertain. The CDR3 sequence is 13 residues long. V was clipped by 5 bases and J by 3 bases, with 11 bases between them. Here the CDR3 DNA reads TGTGCCAGCAGTAACGGACGGTTCTACGAGCAGTACTTC. Its protein product is CASSNGRFYEQYF.

This clone was observed a handful of times. The V call is TRBV19, the J call TRBJ1-1; D unresolved. Trimming left V 5 bases short and J 6 bases short, with 16 bases between. The germline V gene encodes CDR1 LNHDA and CDR2 SQIVND (reference sequence). The CDR3 runs to 14 residues. The CDR3 sequence: CASSPTTPGAEAFF. The CDR3 coding sequence is TGTGCCAGTAGTCCGACCACTCCGGGCGCTGAAGCTTTCTTT.

The chain carries TRBV2 and TRBJ2-2, with TRBD1 as a possible D gene (5 bases). CDR1 SNHLY and CDR2 FYNNEI come from the germline V gene. V was pared by 4 bases and J by 0 bases, with 6 bases between. This CDR3 has 14 residues. Written as DNA, the CDR3 is TGTGCCAGCAGTGGACAGCCGAACACCGGGGAGCTGTTTTTT. It yields the protein CASSGQPNTGELFF. The whole variable domain, filled in from reference TRBV2 and TRBJ2-2, reads EPEVTQTPSHQVTQMGQEVILRCVPISNHLYFYWYRQILGQKVEFLVSFYNNEISEKSEIFDDQFSVERPDGSNFTLKIRSTKLEDSAMYFCASSGQPNTGELFFGEGSRLTVL.

The chain has TRBV6-1 and TRBJ1-1; possibly TRBD1 for D (5 bases). This CDR3 spans 13 amino acids. V lost 1 base, J lost 7 bases, and 10 bases lay in between. The germline gives CDR1 MNHNS, CDR2 SASEGT. DNA for the CDR3: TGTGCCAGCAGTGAAGGACAGTTTAATGAAGCTTTCTTT. Its protein product is CASSEGQFNEAFF.

The V call is TRBV10-1, the J call TRBJ2-7; unclear D gene. Deletions cut 2 bases from V and 2 bases from J, with 13 bases between. Germline CDR1 and CDR2: WNHNN and SYGVQD (reference sequence). The CDR3 loop spans 15 amino acids. CDR3 sequence: CASSEGGGPTYEQYF. The DNA for the CDR3 is TGCGCCAGCAGTGAGGGCGGCGGACCAACCTACGAGCAGTACTTC.